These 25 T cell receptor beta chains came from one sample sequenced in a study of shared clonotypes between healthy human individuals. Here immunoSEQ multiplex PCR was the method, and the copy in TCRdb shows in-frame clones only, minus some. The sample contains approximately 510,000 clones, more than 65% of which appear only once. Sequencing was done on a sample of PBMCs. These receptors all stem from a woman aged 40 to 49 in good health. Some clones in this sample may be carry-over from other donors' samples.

The CDR3 DNA sequence: TGCACCAGCAGCCAACAGACTAGCGGGAATAACAATGAGCAGTTCTTC. Translating gives CTSSQQTSGNNNEQFF. V gene TRBV1 combines with J gene TRBJ2-1; the table's TRBD2 call for D was not verified on the DNA. TRBV1 is a recognized pseudogene. The CDR3 is 16 amino acids.

DNA for the CDR3: TGTGCCATCAGATACGGACAGGACTATGGCTACACCTTC. Translating gives CAIRYGQDYGYTF. The chain combines TRBV10-3 with TRBJ1-2; 7 bases fit TRBD1. Trimming cost V 6 bases and J 3 bases; bases outside gene matches: 4. Germline lookup yields CDR1 ENHRY and CDR2 SYGVKD. This CDR3 region has 13 residues.

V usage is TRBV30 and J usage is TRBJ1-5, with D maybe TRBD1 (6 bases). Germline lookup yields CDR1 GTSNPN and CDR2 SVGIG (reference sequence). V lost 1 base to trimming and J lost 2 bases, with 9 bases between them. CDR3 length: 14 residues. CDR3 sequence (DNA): TGTGCCTGGAGTGGGGGGGGCGGCAATCAGCCCCAGCATTTT. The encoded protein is CAWSGGGGNQPQHF. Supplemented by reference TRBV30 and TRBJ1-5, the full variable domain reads SQTIHQWPATLVQPVGSPLSLECTVEGTSNPNLYWYRQAAGRGLQLLFYSVGIGQISSEVPQNLSASRPQDRQFILSSKKLLLSDSGFYLCAWSGGGGNQPQHFGDGTRLSIL.

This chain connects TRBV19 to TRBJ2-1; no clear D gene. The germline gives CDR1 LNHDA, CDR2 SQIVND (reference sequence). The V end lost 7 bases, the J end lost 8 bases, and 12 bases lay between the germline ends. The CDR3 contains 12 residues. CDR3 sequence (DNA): TGTGCCAGTAACAAGGGTGTCGATGAGCAGTTCTTC. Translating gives CASNKGVDEQFF.

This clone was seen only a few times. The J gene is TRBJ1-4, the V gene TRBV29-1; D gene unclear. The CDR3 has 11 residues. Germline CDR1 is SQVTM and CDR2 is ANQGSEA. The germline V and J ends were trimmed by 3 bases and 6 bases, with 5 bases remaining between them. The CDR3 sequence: CSVDSDEKLFF. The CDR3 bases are TGCAGCGTTGACAGCGATGAAAAACTGTTTTTT.

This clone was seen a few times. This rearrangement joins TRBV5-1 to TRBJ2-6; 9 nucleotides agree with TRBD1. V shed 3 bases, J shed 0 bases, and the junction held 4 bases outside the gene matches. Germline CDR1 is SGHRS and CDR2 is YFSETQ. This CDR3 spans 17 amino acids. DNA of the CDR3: TGCGCCAGCAGCTCGGGACAGGGAAACTCTGGGGCCAACGTCCTGACTTTC. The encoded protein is CASSSGQGNSGANVLTF.

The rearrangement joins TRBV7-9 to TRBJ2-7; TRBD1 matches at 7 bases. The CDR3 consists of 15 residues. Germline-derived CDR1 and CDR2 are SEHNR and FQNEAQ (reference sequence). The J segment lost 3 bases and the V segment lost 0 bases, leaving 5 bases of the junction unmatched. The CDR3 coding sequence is TGTGCCAGCAGCTTAGCCGGGACAGCTAACTACGAGCAGTACTTC. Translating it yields CASSLAGTANYEQYF.

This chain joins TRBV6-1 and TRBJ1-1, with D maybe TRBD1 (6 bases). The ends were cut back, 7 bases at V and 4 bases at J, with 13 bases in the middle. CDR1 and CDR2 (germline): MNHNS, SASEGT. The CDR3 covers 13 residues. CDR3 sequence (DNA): TGTGCCAGCACCGAGGGGGTTCGCACTGAAGCTTTCTTT. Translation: CASTEGVRTEAFF.

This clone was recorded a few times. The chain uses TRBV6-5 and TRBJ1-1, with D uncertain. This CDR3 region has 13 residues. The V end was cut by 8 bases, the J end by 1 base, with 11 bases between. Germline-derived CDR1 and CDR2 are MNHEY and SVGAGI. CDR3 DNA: TGTGCCAGCTCCTCAGCCGAGAACACTGAAGCTTTCTTT. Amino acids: CASSSAENTEAFF.

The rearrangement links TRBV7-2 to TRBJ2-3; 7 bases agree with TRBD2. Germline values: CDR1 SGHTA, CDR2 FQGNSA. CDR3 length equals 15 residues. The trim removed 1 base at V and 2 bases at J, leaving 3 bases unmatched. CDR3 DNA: TGTGCCAGCAGCTTAGTCGGGGGGAACACAGATACGCAGTATTTT. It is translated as CASSLVGGNTDTQYF. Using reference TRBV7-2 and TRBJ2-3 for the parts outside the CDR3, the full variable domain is GAGVSQSPSNKVTEKGKDVELRCDPISGHTALYWYRQSLGQGLEFLIYFQGNSAPDKSGLPSDRFSAERTGGSVSTLTIQRTQQEDSAVYLCASSLVGGNTDTQYFGPGTRLTVL.

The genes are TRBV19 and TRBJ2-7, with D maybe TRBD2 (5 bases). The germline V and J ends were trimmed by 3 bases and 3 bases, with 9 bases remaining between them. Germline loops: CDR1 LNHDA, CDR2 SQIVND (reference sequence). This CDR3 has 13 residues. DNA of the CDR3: TGTGCCAGTAGTATGTTTGAGGGCTACGAGCAGTACTTC. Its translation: CASSMFEGYEQYF.

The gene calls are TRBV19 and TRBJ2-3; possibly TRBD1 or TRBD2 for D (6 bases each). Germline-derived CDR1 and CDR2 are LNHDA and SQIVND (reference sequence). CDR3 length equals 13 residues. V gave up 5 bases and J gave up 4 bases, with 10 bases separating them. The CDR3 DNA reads TGTGCCAGTAGTGGGGGGCCACCAGATACGCAGTATTTT. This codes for CASSGGPPDTQYF.

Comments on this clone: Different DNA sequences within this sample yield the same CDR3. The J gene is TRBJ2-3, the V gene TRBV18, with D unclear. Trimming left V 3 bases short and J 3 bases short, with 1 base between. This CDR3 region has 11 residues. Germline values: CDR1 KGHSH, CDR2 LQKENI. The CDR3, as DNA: TGTGCCAGCTCACCTACAGATACGCAGTATTTT. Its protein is CASSPTDTQYF.

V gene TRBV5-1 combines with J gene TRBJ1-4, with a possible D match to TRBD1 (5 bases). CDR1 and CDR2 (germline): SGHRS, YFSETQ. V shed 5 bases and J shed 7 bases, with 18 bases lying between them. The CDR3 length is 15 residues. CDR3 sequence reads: CASRHSQGLSEKLFF. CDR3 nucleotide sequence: TGCGCCAGCAGGCATAGTCAGGGTCTGAGTGAAAAACTGTTTTTT.

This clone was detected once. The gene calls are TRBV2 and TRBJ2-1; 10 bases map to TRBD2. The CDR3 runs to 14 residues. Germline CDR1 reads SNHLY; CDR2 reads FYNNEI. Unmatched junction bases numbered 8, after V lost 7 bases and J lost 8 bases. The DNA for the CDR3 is TGTGCCAGCATGGGGGGACTAGCGCGGGATGAGCAGTTCTTC. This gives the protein CASMGGLARDEQFF.

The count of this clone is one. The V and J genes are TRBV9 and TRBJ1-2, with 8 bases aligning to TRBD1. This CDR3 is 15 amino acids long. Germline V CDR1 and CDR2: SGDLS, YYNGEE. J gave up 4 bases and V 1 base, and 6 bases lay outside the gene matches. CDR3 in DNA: TGTGCCAGCAGCGTAAATAACAGGGGGATCTATGGCTACACCTTC. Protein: CASSVNNRGIYGYTF.

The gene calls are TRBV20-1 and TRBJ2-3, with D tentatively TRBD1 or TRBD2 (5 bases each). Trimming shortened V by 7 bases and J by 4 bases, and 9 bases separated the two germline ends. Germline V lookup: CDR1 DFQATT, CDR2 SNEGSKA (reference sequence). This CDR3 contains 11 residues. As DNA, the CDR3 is TGCAGTGGGTCGGGGCCAGATACGCAGTATTTT. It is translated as CSGSGPDTQYF.

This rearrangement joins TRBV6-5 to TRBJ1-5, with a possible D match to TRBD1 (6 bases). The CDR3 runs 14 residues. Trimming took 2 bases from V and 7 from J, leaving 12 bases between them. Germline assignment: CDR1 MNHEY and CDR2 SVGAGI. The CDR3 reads CASSYEGGYQPQHF. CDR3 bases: TGTGCCAGCAGTTACGAGGGGGGTTACCAGCCCCAGCATTTT.

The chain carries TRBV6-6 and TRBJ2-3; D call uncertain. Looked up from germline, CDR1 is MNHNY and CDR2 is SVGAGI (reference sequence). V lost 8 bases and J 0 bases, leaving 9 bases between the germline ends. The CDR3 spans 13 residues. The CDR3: CASQGRSTDTQYF. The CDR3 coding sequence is TGTGCCAGCCAAGGACGTAGCACAGATACGCAGTATTTT.

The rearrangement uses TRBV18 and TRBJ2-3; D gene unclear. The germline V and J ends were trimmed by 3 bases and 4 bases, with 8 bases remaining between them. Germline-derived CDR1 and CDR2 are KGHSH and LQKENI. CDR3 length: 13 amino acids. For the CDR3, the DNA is TGTGCCAGCTCACCCCCTTCTGCAGATACGCAGTATTTT. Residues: CASSPPSADTQYF.

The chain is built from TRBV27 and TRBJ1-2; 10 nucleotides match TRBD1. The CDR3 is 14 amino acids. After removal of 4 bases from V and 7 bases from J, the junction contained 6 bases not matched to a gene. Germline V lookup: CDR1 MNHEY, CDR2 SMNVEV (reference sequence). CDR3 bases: TGTGCCAGCAGTTCTTACCGGGACAGGGGTGGCTACACCTTC. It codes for CASSSYRDRGGYTF.

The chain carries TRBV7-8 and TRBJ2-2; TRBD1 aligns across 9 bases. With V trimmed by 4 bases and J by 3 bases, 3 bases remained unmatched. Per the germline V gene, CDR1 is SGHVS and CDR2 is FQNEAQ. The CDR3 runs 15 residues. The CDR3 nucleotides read TGTGCCAGCAGCTCTGGACAGGGGCACACCGGGGAGCTGTTTTTT. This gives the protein CASSSGQGHTGELFF.

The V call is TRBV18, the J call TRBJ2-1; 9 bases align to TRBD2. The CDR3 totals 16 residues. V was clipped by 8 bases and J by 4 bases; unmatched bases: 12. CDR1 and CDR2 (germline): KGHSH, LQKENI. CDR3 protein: CASTPEAGGRYNEQFF. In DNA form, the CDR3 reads TGTGCCAGCACCCCGGAGGCGGGAGGGAGATACAATGAGCAGTTCTTC.

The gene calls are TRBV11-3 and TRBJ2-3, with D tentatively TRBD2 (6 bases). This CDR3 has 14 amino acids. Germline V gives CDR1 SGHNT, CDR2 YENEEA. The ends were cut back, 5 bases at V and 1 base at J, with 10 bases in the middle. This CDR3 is CASSAGRGTDTQYF. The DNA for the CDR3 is TGTGCCAGCAGCGCGGGGCGCGGCACAGATACGCAGTATTTT.

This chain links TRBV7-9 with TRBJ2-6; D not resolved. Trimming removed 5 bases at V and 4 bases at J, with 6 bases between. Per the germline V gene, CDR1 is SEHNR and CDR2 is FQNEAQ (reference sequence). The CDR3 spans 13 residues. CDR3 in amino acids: CASSPPGANVLTF. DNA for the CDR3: TGTGCCAGCAGCCCCCCCGGGGCCAACGTCCTGACTTTC.